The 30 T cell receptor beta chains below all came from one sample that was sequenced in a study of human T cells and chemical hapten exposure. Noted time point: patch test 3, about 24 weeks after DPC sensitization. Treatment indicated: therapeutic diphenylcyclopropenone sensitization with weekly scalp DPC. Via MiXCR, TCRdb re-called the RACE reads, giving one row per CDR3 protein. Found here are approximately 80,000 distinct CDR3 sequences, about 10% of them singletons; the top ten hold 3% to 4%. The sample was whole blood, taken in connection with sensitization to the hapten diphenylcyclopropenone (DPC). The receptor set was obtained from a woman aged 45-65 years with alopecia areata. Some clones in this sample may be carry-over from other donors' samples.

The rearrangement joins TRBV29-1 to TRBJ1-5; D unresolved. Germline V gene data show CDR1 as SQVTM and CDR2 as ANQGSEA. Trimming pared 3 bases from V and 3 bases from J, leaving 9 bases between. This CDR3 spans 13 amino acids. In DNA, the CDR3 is TGCAGCGTTGAGGTCAGCCCCAATCAGCCCCAGCATTTT. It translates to CSVEVSPNQPQHF.

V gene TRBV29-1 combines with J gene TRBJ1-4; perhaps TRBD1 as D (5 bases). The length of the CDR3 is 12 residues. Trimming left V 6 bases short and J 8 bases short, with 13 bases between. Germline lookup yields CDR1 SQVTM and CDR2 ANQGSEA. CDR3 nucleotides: TGCAGCGTCGGACCGGGACCCGAAAAACTGTTTTTT. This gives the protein CSVGPGPEKLFF.

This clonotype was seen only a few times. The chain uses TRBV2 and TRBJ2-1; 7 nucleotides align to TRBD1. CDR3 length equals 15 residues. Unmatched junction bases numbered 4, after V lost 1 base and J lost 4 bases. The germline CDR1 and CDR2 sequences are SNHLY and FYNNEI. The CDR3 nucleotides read TGTGCCAGCAGTGAAGACAGGGGAAGGTACAATGAGCAGTTCTTC. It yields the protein CASSEDRGRYNEQFF.

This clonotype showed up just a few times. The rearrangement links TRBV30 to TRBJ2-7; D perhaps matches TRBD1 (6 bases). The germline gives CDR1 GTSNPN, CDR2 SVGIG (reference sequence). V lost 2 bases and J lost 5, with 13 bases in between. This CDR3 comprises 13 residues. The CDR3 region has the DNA TGTGCCTGGAGTTTACAGGGAGATGACGAGCAGTACTTC. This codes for CAWSLQGDDEQYF.

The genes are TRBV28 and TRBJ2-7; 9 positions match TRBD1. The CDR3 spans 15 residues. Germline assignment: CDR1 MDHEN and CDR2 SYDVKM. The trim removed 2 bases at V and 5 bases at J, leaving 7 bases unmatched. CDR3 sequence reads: CASSLPGDRAHEQYF. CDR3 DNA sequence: TGTGCCAGCAGTTTACCCGGGGACAGGGCCCACGAGCAGTACTTC.

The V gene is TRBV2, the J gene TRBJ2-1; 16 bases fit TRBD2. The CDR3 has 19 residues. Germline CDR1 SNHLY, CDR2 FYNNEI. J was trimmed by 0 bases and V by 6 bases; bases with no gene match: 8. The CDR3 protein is CASRLGLAGGASSYNEQFF. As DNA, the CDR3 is TGTGCCAGCAGACTGGGACTAGCGGGAGGGGCCAGCTCCTACAATGAGCAGTTCTTC. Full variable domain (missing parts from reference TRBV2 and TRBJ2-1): EPEVTQTPSHQVTQMGQEVILRCVPISNHLYFYWYRQILGQKVEFLVSFYNNEISEKSEIFDDQFSVERPDGSNFTLKIRSTKLEDSAMYFCASRLGLAGGASSYNEQFFGPGTRLTVL.

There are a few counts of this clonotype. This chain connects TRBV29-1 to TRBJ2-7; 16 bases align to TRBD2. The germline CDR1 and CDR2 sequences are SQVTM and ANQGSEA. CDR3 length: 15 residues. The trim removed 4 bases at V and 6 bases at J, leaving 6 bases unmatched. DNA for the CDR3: TGCAGCGTTGTAGGGACTAGCGGGAGGGTTATCGAGCAGTACTTC. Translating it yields CSVVGTSGRVIEQYF.

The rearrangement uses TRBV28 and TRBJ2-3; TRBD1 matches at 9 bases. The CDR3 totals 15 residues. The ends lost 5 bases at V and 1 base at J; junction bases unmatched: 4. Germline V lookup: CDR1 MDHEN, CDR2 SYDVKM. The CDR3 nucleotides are TGTGCCAGCAGTCGGACAGGGGAACGCACAGATACGCAGTATTTT. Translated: CASSRTGERTDTQYF. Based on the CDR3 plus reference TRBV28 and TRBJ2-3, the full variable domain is DVKVTQSSRYLVKRTGEKVFLECVQDMDHENMFWYRQDPGLGLRLIYFSYDVKMKEKGDIPEGYSVSREKKERFSLILESASTNQTSMYLCASSRTGERTDTQYFGPGTRLTVL.

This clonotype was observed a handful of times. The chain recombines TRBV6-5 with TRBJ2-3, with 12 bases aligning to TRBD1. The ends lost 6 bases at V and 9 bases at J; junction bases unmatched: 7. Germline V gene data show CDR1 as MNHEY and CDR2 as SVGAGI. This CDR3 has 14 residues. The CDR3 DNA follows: TGTGCCAGCAGCCTGGGGACAGGGGGCAGCACGCAGTATTTT. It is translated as CASSLGTGGSTQYF.

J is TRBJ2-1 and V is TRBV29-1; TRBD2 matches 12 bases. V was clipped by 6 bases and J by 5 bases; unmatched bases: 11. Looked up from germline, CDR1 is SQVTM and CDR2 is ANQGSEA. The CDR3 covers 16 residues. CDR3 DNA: TGCAGCGTGGTAACTAGCGGGAGGCGCCCCAACAATGAGCAGTTCTTC. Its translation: CSVVTSGRRPNNEQFF.

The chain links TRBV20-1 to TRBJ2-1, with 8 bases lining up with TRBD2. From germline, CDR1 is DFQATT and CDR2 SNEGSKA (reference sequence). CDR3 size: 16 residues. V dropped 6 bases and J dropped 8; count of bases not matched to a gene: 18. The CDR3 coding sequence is TGCAGTGCCGGAGCGGCTTTTAGCGGGACTCTTCATGAGCAGTTCTTC. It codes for CSAGAAFSGTLHEQFF.

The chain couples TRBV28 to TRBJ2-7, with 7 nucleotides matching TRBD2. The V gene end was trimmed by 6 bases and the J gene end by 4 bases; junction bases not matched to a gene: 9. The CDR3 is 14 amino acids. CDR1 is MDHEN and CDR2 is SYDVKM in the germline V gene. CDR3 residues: CASSQVAGFYEQYF. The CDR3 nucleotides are TGTGCCAGCAGCCAAGTAGCGGGTTTTTACGAGCAGTACTTC.

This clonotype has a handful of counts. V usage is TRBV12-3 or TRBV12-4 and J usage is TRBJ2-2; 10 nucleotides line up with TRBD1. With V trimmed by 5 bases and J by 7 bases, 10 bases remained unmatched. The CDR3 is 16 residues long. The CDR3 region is CASSPDRGRAGGELFF. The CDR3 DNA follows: TGTGCCAGCAGTCCCGACAGGGGGCGCGCGGGCGGGGAGCTGTTTTTT.

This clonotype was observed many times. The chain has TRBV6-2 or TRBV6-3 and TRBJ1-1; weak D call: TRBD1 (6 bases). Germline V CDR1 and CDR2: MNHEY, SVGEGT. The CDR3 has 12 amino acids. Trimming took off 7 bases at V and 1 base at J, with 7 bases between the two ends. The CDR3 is CASKTGNTEAFF. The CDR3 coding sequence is TGTGCCAGCAAGACAGGGAACACTGAAGCTTTCTTT.

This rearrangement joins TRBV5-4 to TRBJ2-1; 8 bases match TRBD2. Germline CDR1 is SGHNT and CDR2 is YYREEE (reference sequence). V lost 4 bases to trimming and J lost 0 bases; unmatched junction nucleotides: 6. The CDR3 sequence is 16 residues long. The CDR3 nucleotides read TGTGCCAGCAGCCCCCCGGGGGGGGGCTCCTACAATGAGCAGTTCTTC. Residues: CASSPPGGGSYNEQFF.

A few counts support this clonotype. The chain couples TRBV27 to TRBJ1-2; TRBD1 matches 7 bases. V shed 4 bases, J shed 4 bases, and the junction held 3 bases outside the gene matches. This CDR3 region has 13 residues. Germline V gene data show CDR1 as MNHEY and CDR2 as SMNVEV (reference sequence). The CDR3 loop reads CASSYRGGYGYTF. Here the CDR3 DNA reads TGTGCCAGCAGTTACAGGGGCGGCTATGGCTACACCTTC.

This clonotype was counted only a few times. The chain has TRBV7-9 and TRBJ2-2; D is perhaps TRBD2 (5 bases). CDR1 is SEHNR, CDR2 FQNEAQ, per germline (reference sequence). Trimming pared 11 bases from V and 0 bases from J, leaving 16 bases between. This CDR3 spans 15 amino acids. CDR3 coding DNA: TGTGCCGTTAAGCCCGGACTGGCGAACACCGGGGAGCTGTTTTTT. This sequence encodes CAVKPGLANTGELFF.

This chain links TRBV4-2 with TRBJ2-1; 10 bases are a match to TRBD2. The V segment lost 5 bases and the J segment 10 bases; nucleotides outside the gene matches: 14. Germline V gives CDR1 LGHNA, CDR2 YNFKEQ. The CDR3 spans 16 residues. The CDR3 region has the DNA TGTGCCAGCAGCGGAAGCGGGAGGGCCTCGTCAGGGGAGCAGTTCTTC. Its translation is CASSGSGRASSGEQFF.

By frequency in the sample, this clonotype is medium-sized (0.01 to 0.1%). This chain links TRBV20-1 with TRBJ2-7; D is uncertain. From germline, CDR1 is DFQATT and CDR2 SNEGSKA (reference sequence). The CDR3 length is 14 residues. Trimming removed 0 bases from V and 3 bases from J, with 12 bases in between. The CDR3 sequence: CSARDPSAFYEQYF. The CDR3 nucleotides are TGCAGTGCTAGAGATCCGTCAGCCTTCTACGAGCAGTACTTC.

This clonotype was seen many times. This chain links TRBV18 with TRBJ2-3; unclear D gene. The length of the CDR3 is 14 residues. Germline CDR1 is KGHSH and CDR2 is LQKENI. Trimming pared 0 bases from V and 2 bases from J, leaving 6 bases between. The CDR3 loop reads CASSPPMATDTQYF. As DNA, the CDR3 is TGTGCCAGCTCACCACCTATGGCCACAGATACGCAGTATTTT.

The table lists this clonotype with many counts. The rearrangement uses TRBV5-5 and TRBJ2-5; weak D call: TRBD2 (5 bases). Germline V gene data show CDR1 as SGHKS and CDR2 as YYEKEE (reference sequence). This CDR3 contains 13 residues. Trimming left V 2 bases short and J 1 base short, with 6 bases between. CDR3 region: CASSFGIQETQYF. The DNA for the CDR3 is TGTGCCAGCAGCTTCGGGATCCAAGAGACCCAGTACTTC.

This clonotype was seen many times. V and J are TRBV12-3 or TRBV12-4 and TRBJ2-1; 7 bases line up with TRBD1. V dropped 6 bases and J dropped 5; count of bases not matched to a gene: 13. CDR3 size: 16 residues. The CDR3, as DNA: TGTGCCAGCAGACCGCGATCCGGGACAGCACACAATGAGCAGTTCTTC. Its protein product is CASRPRSGTAHNEQFF.

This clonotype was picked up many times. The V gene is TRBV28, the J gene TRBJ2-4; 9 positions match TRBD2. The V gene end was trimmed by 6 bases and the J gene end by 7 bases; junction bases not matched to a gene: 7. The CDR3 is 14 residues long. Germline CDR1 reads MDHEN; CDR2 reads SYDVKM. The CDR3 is CASRASGNVNIQYF. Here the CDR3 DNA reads TGTGCCAGCAGGGCTAGCGGGAACGTGAACATTCAGTACTTC.

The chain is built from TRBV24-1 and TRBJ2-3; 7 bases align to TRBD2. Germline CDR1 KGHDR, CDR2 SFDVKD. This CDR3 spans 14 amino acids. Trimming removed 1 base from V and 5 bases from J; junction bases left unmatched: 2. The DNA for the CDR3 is TGTGCCACCAGTGATTTCGGGAGGAGAGATACGCAGTATTTT. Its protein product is CATSDFGRRDTQYF.

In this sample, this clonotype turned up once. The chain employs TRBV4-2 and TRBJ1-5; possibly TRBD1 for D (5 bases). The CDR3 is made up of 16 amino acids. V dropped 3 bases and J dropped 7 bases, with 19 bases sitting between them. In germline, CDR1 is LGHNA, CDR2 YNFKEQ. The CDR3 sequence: CASSQGLHGERQPQHF. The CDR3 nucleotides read TGTGCCAGCAGCCAGGGACTCCATGGAGAGAGGCAGCCCCAGCATTTT.

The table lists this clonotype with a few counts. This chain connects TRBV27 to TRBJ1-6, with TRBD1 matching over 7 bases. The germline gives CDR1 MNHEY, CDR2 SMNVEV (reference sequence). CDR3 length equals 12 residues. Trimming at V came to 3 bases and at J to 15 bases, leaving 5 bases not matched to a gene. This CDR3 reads CASSFRGGRLHF. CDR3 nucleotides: TGTGCCAGCAGTTTCAGGGGGGGACGCCTCCACTTT.

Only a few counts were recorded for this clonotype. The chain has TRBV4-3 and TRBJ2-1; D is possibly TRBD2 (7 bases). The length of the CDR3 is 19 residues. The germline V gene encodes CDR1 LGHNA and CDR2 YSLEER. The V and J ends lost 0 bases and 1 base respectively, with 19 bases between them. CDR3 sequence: CASSQEFRGGGSSYNEQFF. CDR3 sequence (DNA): TGCGCCAGCAGCCAAGAGTTTAGGGGGGGTGGGAGTTCCTACAATGAGCAGTTCTTC.

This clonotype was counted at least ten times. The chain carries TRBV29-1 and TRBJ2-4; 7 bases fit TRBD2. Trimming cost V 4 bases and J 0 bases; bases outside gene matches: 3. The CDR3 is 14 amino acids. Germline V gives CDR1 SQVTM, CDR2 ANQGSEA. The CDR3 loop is CSVGGGLAKNIQYF. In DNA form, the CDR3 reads TGCAGCGTTGGGGGGGGTTTAGCCAAAAACATTCAGTACTTC.

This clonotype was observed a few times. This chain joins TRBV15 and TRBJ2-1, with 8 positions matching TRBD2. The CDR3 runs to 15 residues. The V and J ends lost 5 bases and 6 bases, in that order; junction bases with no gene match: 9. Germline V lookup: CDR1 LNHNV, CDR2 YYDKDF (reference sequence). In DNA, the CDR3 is TGTGCCACCAGCGAGTCCCCCAGCGGGAGCAATGAGCAGTTCTTC. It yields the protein CATSESPSGSNEQFF. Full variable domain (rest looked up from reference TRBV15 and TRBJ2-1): DAMVIQNPRYQVTQFGKPVTLSCSQTLNHNVMYWYQQKSSQAPKLLFHYYDKDFNNEADTPDNFQSRRPNTSFCFLDIRSPGLGDTAMYLCATSESPSGSNEQFFGPGTRLTVL.

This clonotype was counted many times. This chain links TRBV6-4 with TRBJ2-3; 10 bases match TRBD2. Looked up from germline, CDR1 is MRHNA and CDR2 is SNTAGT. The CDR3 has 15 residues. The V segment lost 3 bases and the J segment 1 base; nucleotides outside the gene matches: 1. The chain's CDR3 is CASSEGTSGTDTQYF. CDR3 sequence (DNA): TGTGCCAGCAGTGAAGGGACTAGCGGCACAGATACGCAGTATTTT.